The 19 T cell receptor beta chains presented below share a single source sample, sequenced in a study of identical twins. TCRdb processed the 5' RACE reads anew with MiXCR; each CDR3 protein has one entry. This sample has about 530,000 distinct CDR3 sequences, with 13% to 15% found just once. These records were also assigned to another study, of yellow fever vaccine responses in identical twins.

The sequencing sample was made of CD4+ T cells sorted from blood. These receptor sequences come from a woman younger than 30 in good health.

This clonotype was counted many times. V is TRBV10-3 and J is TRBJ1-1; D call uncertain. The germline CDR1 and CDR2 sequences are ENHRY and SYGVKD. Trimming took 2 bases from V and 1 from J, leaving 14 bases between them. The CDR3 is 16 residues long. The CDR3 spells CAISEGVRQSNTEAFF. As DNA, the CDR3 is TGTGCCATCAGTGAGGGAGTTCGGCAGTCGAACACTGAAGCTTTCTTT.

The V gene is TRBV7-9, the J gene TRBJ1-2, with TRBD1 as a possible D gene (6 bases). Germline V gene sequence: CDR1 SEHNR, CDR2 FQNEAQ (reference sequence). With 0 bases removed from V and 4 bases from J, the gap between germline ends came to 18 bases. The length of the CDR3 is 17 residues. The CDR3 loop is CASSLAQGRSAGYGYTF. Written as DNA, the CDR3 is TGTGCCAGCAGCTTAGCTCAGGGGAGGTCCGCTGGCTATGGCTACACCTTC.

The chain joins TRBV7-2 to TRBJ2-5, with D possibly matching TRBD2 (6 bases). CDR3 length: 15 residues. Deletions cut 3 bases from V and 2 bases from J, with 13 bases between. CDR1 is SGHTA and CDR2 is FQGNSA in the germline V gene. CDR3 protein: CASSLGGLQQETQYF. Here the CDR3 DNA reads TGTGCCAGCAGCTTGGGGGGACTCCAACAAGAGACCCAGTACTTC.

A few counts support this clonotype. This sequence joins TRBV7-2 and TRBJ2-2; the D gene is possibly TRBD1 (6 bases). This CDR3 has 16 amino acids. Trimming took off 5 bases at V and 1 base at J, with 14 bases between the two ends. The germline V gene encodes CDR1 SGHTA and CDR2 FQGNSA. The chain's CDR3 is CASSPGGSLNTGELFF. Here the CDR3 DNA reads TGTGCCAGCAGCCCTGGGGGCTCTTTGAACACCGGGGAGCTGTTTTTT.

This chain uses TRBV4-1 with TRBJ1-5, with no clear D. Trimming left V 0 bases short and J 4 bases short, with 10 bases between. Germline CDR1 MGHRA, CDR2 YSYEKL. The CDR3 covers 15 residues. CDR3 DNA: TGCGCCAGCAGCCAAGACGCGGCCGGTAATCAGCCCCAGCATTTT. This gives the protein CASSQDAAGNQPQHF.

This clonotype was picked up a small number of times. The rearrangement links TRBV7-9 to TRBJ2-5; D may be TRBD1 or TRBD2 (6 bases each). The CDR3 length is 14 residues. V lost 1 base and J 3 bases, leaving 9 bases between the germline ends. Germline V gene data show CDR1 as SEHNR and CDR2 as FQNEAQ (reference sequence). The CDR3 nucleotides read TGTGCCAGCAGCTTAGTAGGGGGGAAAGAGACCCAGTACTTC. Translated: CASSLVGGKETQYF.

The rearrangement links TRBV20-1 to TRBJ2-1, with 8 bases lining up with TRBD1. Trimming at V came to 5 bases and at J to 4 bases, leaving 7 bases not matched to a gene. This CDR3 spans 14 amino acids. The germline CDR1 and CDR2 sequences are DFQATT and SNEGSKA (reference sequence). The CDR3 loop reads CSAGTGVQYNEQFF. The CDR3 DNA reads TGCAGTGCTGGGACAGGCGTGCAGTACAATGAGCAGTTCTTC.

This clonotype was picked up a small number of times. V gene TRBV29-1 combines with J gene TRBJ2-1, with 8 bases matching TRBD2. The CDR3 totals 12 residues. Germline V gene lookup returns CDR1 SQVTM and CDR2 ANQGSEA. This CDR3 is CSSAGGAAEQFF. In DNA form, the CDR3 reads TGCAGTTCCGCCGGGGGGGCGGCGGAGCAGTTCTTC.

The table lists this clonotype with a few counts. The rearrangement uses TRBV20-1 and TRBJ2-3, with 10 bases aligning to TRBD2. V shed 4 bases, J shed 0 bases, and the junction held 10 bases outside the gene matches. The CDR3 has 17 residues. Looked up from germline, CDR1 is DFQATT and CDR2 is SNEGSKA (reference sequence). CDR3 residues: CSAIRLAGAGSTDTQYF. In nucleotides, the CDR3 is TGCAGTGCTATCAGGCTAGCGGGGGCCGGGAGCACAGATACGCAGTATTTT.

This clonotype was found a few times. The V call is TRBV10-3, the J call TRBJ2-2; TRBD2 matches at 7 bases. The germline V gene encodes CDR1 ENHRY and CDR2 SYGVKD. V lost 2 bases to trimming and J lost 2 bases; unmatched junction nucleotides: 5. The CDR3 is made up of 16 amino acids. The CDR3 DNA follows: TGTGCCATCAGTGAGGGTCCTAGCGGAAACACCGGGGAGCTGTTTTTT. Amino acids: CAISEGPSGNTGELFF.

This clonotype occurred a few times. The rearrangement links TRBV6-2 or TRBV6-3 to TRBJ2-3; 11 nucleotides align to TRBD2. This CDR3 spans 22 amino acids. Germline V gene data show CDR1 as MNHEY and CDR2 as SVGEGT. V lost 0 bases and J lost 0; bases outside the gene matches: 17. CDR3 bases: TGTGCCAGCAGTTACTCTGTTCCTAGCGGGGGGACCTCGATCTTTAGCACAGATACGCAGTATTTT. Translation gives CASSYSVPSGGTSIFSTDTQYF.

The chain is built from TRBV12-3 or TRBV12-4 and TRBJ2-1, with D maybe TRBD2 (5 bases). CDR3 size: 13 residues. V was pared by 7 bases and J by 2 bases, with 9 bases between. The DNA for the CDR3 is TGTGCCAGCAAAACTAGGGCCTACAATGAGCAGTTCTTC. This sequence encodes CASKTRAYNEQFF.

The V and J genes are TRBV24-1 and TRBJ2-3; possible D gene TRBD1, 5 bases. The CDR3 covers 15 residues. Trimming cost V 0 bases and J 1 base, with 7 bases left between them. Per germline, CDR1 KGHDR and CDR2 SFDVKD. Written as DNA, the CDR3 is TGTGCCACCAGTGATTTGAGGGGCGGCACAGATACGCAGTATTTT. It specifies CATSDLRGGTDTQYF.

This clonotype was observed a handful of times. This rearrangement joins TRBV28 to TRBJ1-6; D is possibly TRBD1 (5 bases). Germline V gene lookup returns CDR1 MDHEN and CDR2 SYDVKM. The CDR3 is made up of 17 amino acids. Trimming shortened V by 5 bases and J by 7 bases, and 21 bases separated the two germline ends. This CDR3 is CASSRARDAVLNSPLHF. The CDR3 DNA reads TGTGCCAGCAGTCGCGCAAGGGACGCCGTATTAAATTCACCCCTCCACTTT.

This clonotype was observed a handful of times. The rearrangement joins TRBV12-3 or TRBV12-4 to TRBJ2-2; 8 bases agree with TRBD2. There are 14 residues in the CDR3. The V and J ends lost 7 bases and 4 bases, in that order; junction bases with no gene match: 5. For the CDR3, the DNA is TGTGCCAGCACCAGGACTAGCAGCACCGGGGAGCTGTTTTTT. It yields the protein CASTRTSSTGELFF.

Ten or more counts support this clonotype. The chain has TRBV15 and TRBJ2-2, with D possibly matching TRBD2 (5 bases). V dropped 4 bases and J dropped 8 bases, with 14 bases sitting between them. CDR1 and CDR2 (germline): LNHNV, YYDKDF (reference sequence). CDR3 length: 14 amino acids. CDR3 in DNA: TGTGCCACCAGCACCGTTAGAGGGCGAGGGGAGCTGTTTTTT. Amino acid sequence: CATSTVRGRGELFF.

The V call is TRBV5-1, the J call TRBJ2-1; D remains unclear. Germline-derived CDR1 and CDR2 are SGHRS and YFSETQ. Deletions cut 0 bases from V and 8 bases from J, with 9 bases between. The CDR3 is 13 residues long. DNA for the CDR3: TGCGCCAGCAGCTTGGGTGTAGCCGATGAGCAGTTCTTC. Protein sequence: CASSLGVADEQFF.

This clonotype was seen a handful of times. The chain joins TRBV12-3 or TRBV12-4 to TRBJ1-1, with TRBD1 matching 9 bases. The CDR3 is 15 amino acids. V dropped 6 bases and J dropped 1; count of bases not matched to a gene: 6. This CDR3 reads CASSKQGATNTEAFF. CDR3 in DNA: TGTGCCAGCAGCAAACAGGGGGCCACGAACACTGAAGCTTTCTTT.

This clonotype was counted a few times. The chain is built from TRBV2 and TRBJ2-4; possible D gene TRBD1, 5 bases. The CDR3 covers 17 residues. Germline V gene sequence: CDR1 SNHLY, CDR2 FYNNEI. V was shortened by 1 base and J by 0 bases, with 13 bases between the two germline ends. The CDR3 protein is CASSEVGTGRAKNIQYF. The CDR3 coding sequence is TGTGCCAGCAGTGAAGTCGGTACAGGTAGAGCCAAAAACATTCAGTACTTC.